The 30 T cell receptor beta chains presented below share a single source sample, sequenced in a study of response to subunit inactivated influenza vaccine. A single record per CDR3 protein comes from TCRdb applying MiXCR to the RT-PCR reads. The sample has fewer than 700,000 distinct CDR3 sequences, 10% to 15% seen once. The sample in question was PBMCs from blood, obtained more than 35 days after vaccination. All receptors come from a man in his fifties who received an inactivated influenza vaccine.

This clonotype was found many times. The chain uses TRBV5-5 and TRBJ2-6; no definite D call. The V end lost 0 bases, the J end lost 4 bases, and 8 bases lay between the germline ends. The CDR3 contains 15 residues. The germline gives CDR1 SGHKS, CDR2 YYEKEE (reference sequence). The DNA of the CDR3 is TGTGCCAGCAGCTTGGTGAGCTCCGGGGCCAACGTCCTGACTTTC. Protein: CASSLVSSGANVLTF.

This clonotype was seen at least ten times. V and J are TRBV29-1 and TRBJ2-7; weak D call: TRBD2 (5 bases). The CDR3 runs 12 residues. V was clipped by 5 bases and J by 3 bases, with 11 bases between them. Germline V gene lookup returns CDR1 SQVTM and CDR2 ANQGSEA. As DNA, the CDR3 is TGCAGCGTTTTAGGGAGTGACTACGAGCAGTACTTC. Translated, it gives CSVLGSDYEQYF.

The chain employs TRBV7-2 and TRBJ2-7, with D possibly being TRBD1 (6 bases). V lost 2 bases, J lost 1 base, and 15 bases lay in between. The CDR3 extends over 16 amino acids. In germline, CDR1 is SGHTA, CDR2 FQGNSA. CDR3 in DNA: TGTGCCAGCAGCTTACGCGGCGGCACAGGGTCCTACGAGCAGTACTTC. It translates to CASSLRGGTGSYEQYF.

This clonotype occurred a few times. Here the CDR3 DNA reads TGCAGTGCTAGAGGAGGGACTAGCTTTTGGGAGCAGTACTTC. Translation: CSARGGTSFWEQYF. The genes are TRBV20-1 and TRBJ2-7; 9 bases map to TRBD2. Looked up from germline, CDR1 is DFQATT and CDR2 is SNEGSKA (reference sequence). The J segment lost 7 bases and the V segment lost 1 base, leaving 8 bases of the junction unmatched. This CDR3 spans 14 amino acids.

This chain connects TRBV12-3 or TRBV12-4 to TRBJ2-1; 10 nucleotides agree with TRBD2. V lost 7 bases, J lost 7 bases, and 13 bases stayed unmatched. The CDR3 is 16 residues long. The CDR3 DNA reads as TGTGCCAGCAATCCGCGAGCGGGAGGGCCGGGGAATGAGCAGTTCTTC. Encoded protein: CASNPRAGGPGNEQFF.

V is TRBV7-8 and J is TRBJ2-5, with 13 bases identical to TRBD2. After removal of 5 bases from V and 4 bases from J, the junction contained 4 bases not matched to a gene. This CDR3 region has 15 residues. Germline values: CDR1 SGHVS, CDR2 FQNEAQ. This CDR3 reads CASSPWTSGGETQYF. In DNA form, the CDR3 reads TGTGCCAGCAGCCCTTGGACTAGCGGGGGAGAGACCCAGTACTTC.

The chain has TRBV20-1 and TRBJ2-7; 7 bases match TRBD1. Per the germline V gene, CDR1 is DFQATT and CDR2 is SNEGSKA (reference sequence). This CDR3 is built from 14 residues. Losses at the gene ends were 2 bases for V and 2 bases for J; bases not matched to a gene: 6. As DNA, the CDR3 is TGCAGTGCTAGAAAAGGGACAGCTACCTACGAGCAGTACTTC. Translated: CSARKGTATYEQYF.

The chain employs TRBV4-3 and TRBJ2-1; 7 nucleotides align to TRBD1. Trimming took 3 bases from V and 8 from J; bases not matched to a gene: 10. In germline, CDR1 is LGHNA, CDR2 YSLEER. This CDR3 comprises 15 residues. In DNA form, the CDR3 reads TGCGCCAGCAGCCACCTAGGGACAGCCGGGGATGAGCAGTTCTTC. Encoded protein: CASSHLGTAGDEQFF.

This chain links TRBV5-1 with TRBJ1-1; 8 positions match TRBD1. The V segment lost 4 bases and the J segment 8 bases; nucleotides outside the gene matches: 7. Looked up from germline, CDR1 is SGHRS and CDR2 is YFSETQ. The CDR3 runs 13 residues. The CDR3 is CASSQDRVSEAFF. In nucleotides, the CDR3 is TGCGCCAGCAGCCAGGACAGGGTGTCCGAAGCTTTCTTT.

This clonotype was detected a few times. The chain employs TRBV7-9 and TRBJ2-7, with D hard to call. Trimming stripped 4 bases from V and 5 bases from J, with 15 bases between. This CDR3 region has 14 residues. CDR1 is SEHNR, CDR2 FQNEAQ, per germline (reference sequence). The CDR3 is CASSSRFRVDEQYF. The CDR3 DNA reads TGTGCCAGCAGCTCCCGATTTAGGGTCGACGAGCAGTACTTC.

This clonotype was counted only a few times. V usage is TRBV5-5 and J usage is TRBJ1-1; TRBD1 is a possible D gene (6 bases). V lost 2 bases, J lost 5 bases, and 13 bases lay in between. CDR3 length equals 14 residues. In germline, CDR1 is SGHKS, CDR2 YYEKEE (reference sequence). DNA of the CDR3: TGTGCCAGCAGCTTTGGGACACTCTCTACTGAAGCTTTCTTT. Translation: CASSFGTLSTEAFF.

V and J are TRBV7-2 and TRBJ1-1; D not certain. Germline CDR1 is SGHTA and CDR2 is FQGNSA. Trimming took off 5 bases at V and 5 bases at J, with 12 bases between the two ends. The CDR3 sequence is 13 residues long. The CDR3 loop reads CASSPLVRTEAFF. Written as DNA, the CDR3 is TGTGCCAGCAGCCCCCTGGTAAGGACTGAAGCTTTCTTT. The variable domain in full, completed from reference TRBV7-2 and TRBJ1-1, reads GAGVSQSPSNKVTEKGKDVELRCDPISGHTALYWYRQSLGQGLEFLIYFQGNSAPDKSGLPSDRFSAERTGGSVSTLTIQRTQQEDSAVYLCASSPLVRTEAFFGQGTRLTVV.

The chain links TRBV20-1 to TRBJ2-7, with TRBD1 matching 9 bases. Germline-derived CDR1 and CDR2 are DFQATT and SNEGSKA (reference sequence). V shed 2 bases, J shed 5 bases, and the junction held 10 bases outside the gene matches. This CDR3 spans 15 amino acids. CDR3 protein: CSARQKTGGFNEQYF. The CDR3 nucleotides are TGCAGTGCTAGACAAAAGACAGGGGGTTTTAACGAGCAGTACTTC.

The sample holds a few counts of this clonotype. V and J are TRBV2 and TRBJ2-1; 7 bases map to TRBD2. Germline assignment: CDR1 SNHLY and CDR2 FYNNEI. This CDR3 spans 18 amino acids. V gave up 8 bases and J gave up 8 bases; unmatched junction bases: 24. The CDR3 region is CASSREGGYNFGAHEQFF. For the CDR3, the DNA is TGTGCCAGCTCCAGGGAGGGTGGGTACAATTTCGGTGCCCATGAGCAGTTCTTC.

The chain couples TRBV12-3 or TRBV12-4 to TRBJ2-3; 7 nucleotides agree with TRBD1. V was pared by 6 bases and J by 0 bases, with 9 bases of the junction left unmatched. The CDR3 is 16 residues long. The CDR3 reads CASSQRTGPSTDTQYF. The CDR3 nucleotides are TGTGCCAGCAGCCAACGGACAGGTCCTAGCACAGATACGCAGTATTTT.

This clonotype was counted between two and nine times. The gene calls are TRBV5-6 and TRBJ2-3; 9 nucleotides match TRBD2. CDR1 is SGHDT, CDR2 YYEEEE, per germline. CDR3 length: 15 amino acids. V lost 1 base to trimming and J lost 5 bases; unmatched junction nucleotides: 5. The chain's CDR3 is CASSLISGGRDTQYF. The CDR3 bases are TGTGCCAGCAGCTTGATTAGCGGGGGAAGAGATACGCAGTATTTT. Variable domain in full (rest from reference TRBV5-6 and TRBJ2-3): DAGVTQSPTHLIKTRGQQVTLRCSPKSGHDTVSWYQQALGQGPQFIFQYYEEEERQRGNFPDRFSGHQFPNYSSELNVNALLLGDSALYLCASSLISGGRDTQYFGPGTRLTVL.

This clonotype was recorded at least ten times. The CDR3 DNA follows: TGTGCCAGCAGCGTCGTTGGGGACGAGCAGTACTTC. This gives the protein CASSVVGDEQYF. This sequence joins TRBV2 and TRBJ2-7, with D unclear. V was cut by 6 bases and J by 5 bases, with 11 bases left in between. In germline, CDR1 is SNHLY, CDR2 FYNNEI. The CDR3 is 12 residues long. Drawing the rest from reference TRBV2 and TRBJ2-7, the complete variable domain is EPEVTQTPSHQVTQMGQEVILRCVPISNHLYFYWYRQILGQKVEFLVSFYNNEISEKSEIFDDQFSVERPDGSNFTLKIRSTKLEDSAMYFCASSVVGDEQYFGPGTRLTVT.

This clonotype was seen a handful of times. The rearrangement uses TRBV7-9 and TRBJ1-4; a possible D gene is TRBD1 (5 bases). Germline CDR1 SEHNR, CDR2 FQNEAQ (reference sequence). This CDR3 has 15 residues. V shed 2 bases and J shed 5 bases, with 12 bases lying between them. The CDR3 loop is CASSLPGLKNEKLFF. CDR3 in DNA: TGTGCCAGCAGCTTACCGGGACTGAAGAATGAAAAACTGTTTTTT.

This clonotype was seen repeatedly, ten times or more. The chain carries TRBV7-9 and TRBJ2-1, with D perhaps matching TRBD1 or TRBD2 (5 bases each). Germline values: CDR1 SEHNR, CDR2 FQNEAQ (reference sequence). The CDR3 length is 12 residues. Trimming took off 3 bases at V and 11 bases at J, with 11 bases between the two ends. CDR3 nucleotides: TGTGCCAGCAGCTTCACCGGGACCAAGCAGTTCTTC. It is translated as CASSFTGTKQFF.

The chain joins TRBV4-2 to TRBJ1-4, with D unresolved. The CDR3 is made up of 14 amino acids. Germline CDR1 reads LGHNA; CDR2 reads YNFKEQ. Trimming removed 0 bases at V and 4 bases at J, with 6 bases between. CDR3: CASSQDSLNEKLFF. CDR3 in DNA: TGTGCCAGCAGCCAAGATTCTCTTAATGAAAAACTGTTTTTT.

The CDR3 bases are TGTGCCAGCAGCTTGAGGACTAGCGGGAGGAGAGGTTACAATGAGCAGTTCTTC. This codes for CASSLRTSGRRGYNEQFF. The chain links TRBV11-2 to TRBJ2-1; 14 nucleotides match TRBD2. V lost 3 bases, J lost 4 bases, and 8 bases stayed unmatched. CDR1 is SGHAT, CDR2 FQNNGV, per germline. The CDR3 is 18 residues long.

This clonotype was counted between two and nine times. The V gene is TRBV10-2, the J gene TRBJ2-5; 9 bases map to TRBD1. Germline V lookup: CDR1 WSHSY, CDR2 SAAADI. CDR3 length equals 16 residues. With 4 bases clipped from V and 4 bases from J, the junction kept 10 bases outside the gene matches. The CDR3, as DNA: TGCGCCAGCAGTGCACGGTACAGGGGGCGGGTAGAGACCCAGTACTTC. This gives the protein CASSARYRGRVETQYF.

V and J are TRBV5-4 and TRBJ2-1; 8 bases line up with TRBD1. Germline CDR1 is SGHNT and CDR2 is YYREEE (reference sequence). The CDR3 runs 21 residues. After removal of 3 bases from V and 5 bases from J, the junction contained 25 bases not matched to a gene. As DNA, the CDR3 is TGTGCCAGCAGCTCCACCTCAGGAAACGCAGGGGGCAGTAGTCTTAACAATGAGCAGTTCTTC. Translated, it gives CASSSTSGNAGGSSLNNEQFF. Full variable domain (outside the CDR3, taken from reference TRBV5-4 and TRBJ2-1): ETGVTQSPTHLIKTRGQQVTLRCSSQSGHNTVSWYQQALGQGPQFIFQYYREEENGRGNFPPRFSGLQFPNYSSELNVNALELDDSALYLCASSSTSGNAGGSSLNNEQFFGPGTRLTVL.

In DNA form, the CDR3 reads TGTGCCAGCAGCTTAGTGCAGGGTGTCTACGAGCAGTACTTC. Translated, it gives CASSLVQGVYEQYF. The chain couples TRBV7-2 to TRBJ2-7; D perhaps matches TRBD1 (5 bases). The germline gives CDR1 SGHTA, CDR2 FQGNSA. V shed 1 base and J shed 3 bases, with 10 bases lying between them. The CDR3 totals 14 residues. The whole variable domain, remainder taken from reference TRBV7-2 and TRBJ2-7, is GAGVSQSPSNKVTEKGKDVELRCDPISGHTALYWYRQSLGQGLEFLIYFQGNSAPDKSGLPSDRFSAERTGGSVSTLTIQRTQQEDSAVYLCASSLVQGVYEQYFGPGTRLTVT.

A note on this clonotype: A much larger clone sits a single nucleotide away, making a read error possible. The chain links TRBV6-6 to TRBJ2-3; no definite D call. CDR3 size: 13 residues. Germline V gene lookup returns CDR1 MNHNY and CDR2 SVGAGI (reference sequence). CDR3 loop: CASSYSRTDTQSF. DNA for the CDR3: TGTGCCAGCAGTTACAGCCGCACAGATACGCAGTCTTTT.

At least ten counts were recorded for this clonotype. This sequence joins TRBV7-2 and TRBJ1-4, with D possibly matching TRBD1 (5 bases). This CDR3 spans 15 amino acids. The ends were cut back, 4 bases at V and 8 bases at J, with 17 bases in the middle. CDR1 and CDR2 from the germline V gene are SGHTA and FQGNSA. CDR3 amino acids: CASSSRKSGREKLFF. CDR3 nucleotides: TGTGCCAGCAGCTCCCGGAAGTCAGGGCGAGAAAAACTGTTTTTT. The complete variable domain, with remaining parts taken from reference TRBV7-2 and TRBJ1-4, reads GAGVSQSPSNKVTEKGKDVELRCDPISGHTALYWYRQSLGQGLEFLIYFQGNSAPDKSGLPSDRFSAERTGGSVSTLTIQRTQQEDSAVYLCASSSRKSGREKLFFGSGTQLSVL.

This clonotype occurred a few times. This sequence joins TRBV4-2 and TRBJ2-7; 8 bases match TRBD1. V gave up 5 bases and J gave up 6 bases; unmatched junction bases: 9. The germline V gene encodes CDR1 LGHNA and CDR2 YNFKEQ. CDR3 length: 14 amino acids. The DNA for the CDR3 is TGTGCCAGCAGCACCGGACAGGGCAGGGGCGAGCAGTACTTC. This gives the protein CASSTGQGRGEQYF.

The chain employs TRBV29-1 and TRBJ1-1, with a tentative D call TRBD1 (5 bases). The germline gives CDR1 SQVTM, CDR2 ANQGSEA. The CDR3 covers 14 residues. Deletions cut 4 bases from V and 5 bases from J, with 17 bases between. CDR3 in amino acids: CSVGVQGLGTEAFF. CDR3 DNA sequence: TGCAGCGTTGGGGTGCAGGGATTGGGGACTGAAGCTTTCTTT.

Note on this clonotype: The junction and the germline gene differ at one end; a read error may be behind it. The chain is built from TRBV5-1 and TRBJ2-1; the match to TRBD1 covers 8 bases. Germline V gene data show CDR1 as SGHRS and CDR2 as YFSETQ. The CDR3 extends over 20 amino acids. CDR3 nucleotides: TGCGGCAGCAGCTTGTTCTCCGGGACAGGTCAAAGTAGCTCCTACAATGAGCAGTTCTTC. Translated: CGSSLFSGTGQSSSYNEQFF.

The V and J genes are TRBV2 and TRBJ2-7; TRBD1 matches at 8 bases. The CDR3 is made up of 14 amino acids. Unmatched junction bases numbered 2, after V lost 4 bases and J lost 0 bases. Germline V lookup: CDR1 SNHLY, CDR2 FYNNEI. The CDR3: CASSARGHSYEQYF. CDR3 coding DNA: TGTGCCAGCAGTGCCAGGGGGCACTCCTACGAGCAGTACTTC.